What follows are 8 T cell receptor beta chains derived from one specimen sequenced in a study of technical replicates of blood from a handful of donors. Method: immunoSEQ multiplex PCR; TCRdb's copy keeps in-frame clones and lacks some. Of approximately 92,000 clones listed, about 95% are singletons. Sequenced material: T cells isolated from PBMCs. All receptors come from a human donor in good health.

The chain couples TRBV28 to TRBJ2-1, with 11 bases matching TRBD1. J was trimmed by 7 bases and V by 4 bases; bases with no gene match: 9. The germline gives CDR1 MDHEN, CDR2 SYDVKM. This CDR3 has 16 amino acids. The CDR3 loop is CASSSSGTGGSNEQFF. CDR3 nucleotides: TGTGCCAGCAGTTCTTCCGGGACAGGGGGATCAAATGAGCAGTTCTTC.

This clone has a single count. The chain combines TRBV6-1 with TRBJ1-4; TRBD1 matches at 8 bases. CDR3 size: 17 residues. Losses at the gene ends were 4 bases for V and 7 bases for J; bases not matched to a gene: 14. The germline CDR1 and CDR2 sequences are MNHNS and SASEGT. CDR3 nucleotide sequence: TGTGCCAGCAGTGGGGGTTCTTCAGGGGGCGCAGGTGAAAAACTGTTTTTT. Its translation is CASSGGSSGGAGEKLFF.

The chain carries TRBV2 and TRBJ2-5; no clear D. Germline V lookup: CDR1 SNHLY, CDR2 FYNNEI. V was pared by 3 bases and J by 6 bases, with 14 bases between. The CDR3 spans 14 residues. For the CDR3, the DNA is TGTGCCAGCAGTGATCCCTTGGTGGGCCAGACCCAGTACTTC. This sequence encodes CASSDPLVGQTQYF.

In DNA form, the CDR3 reads TGTGCCAGCAGTTTCCAGGAAAATCAGCCCCAGCATTTT. Translated: CASSFQENQPQHF. This chain joins TRBV28 and TRBJ1-5; D unresolved. This CDR3 has 13 residues. The germline V gene has CDR1 MDHEN and CDR2 SYDVKM. Between the trimmed V and J ends, which lost 3 bases and 4 bases, there was a span of 7 bases.

The chain joins TRBV9 to TRBJ2-1; 9 bases agree with TRBD2. Germline lookup yields CDR1 SGDLS and CDR2 YYNGEE. Trimming removed 3 bases from V and 2 bases from J; junction bases left unmatched: 15. The CDR3 loop spans 19 amino acids. The DNA for the CDR3 is TGTGCCAGCAGCGATTCACCCAGTACTAGCGGGCGTACCTACAATGAGCAGTTCTTC. Its protein product is CASSDSPSTSGRTYNEQFF. The full variable domain, its missing parts supplied by reference TRBV9 and TRBJ2-1, is DSGVTQTPKHLITATGQRVTLRCSPRSGDLSVYWYQQSLDQGLQFLIQYYNGEERAKGNILERFSAQQFPDLHSELNLSSLELGDSALYFCASSDSPSTSGRTYNEQFFGPGTRLTVL.

The table lists this clone with a count of one. The rearrangement joins TRBV11-2 to TRBJ2-3; perhaps TRBD2 as D (6 bases). Between the trimmed V and J ends, which lost 5 bases and 0 bases, there was a span of 15 bases. Germline CDR1 and CDR2: SGHAT and FQNNGV. The CDR3 is 16 residues long. The chain's CDR3 is CASSLQLAGSTDTQYF. As DNA, the CDR3 is TGTGCCAGCAGCCTCCAACTAGCTGGTAGCACAGATACGCAGTATTTT.

The chain links TRBV4-1 to TRBJ2-1; D might be TRBD2 (5 bases). V was shortened by 6 bases and J by 7 bases, with 19 bases between the two germline ends. The CDR3 is made up of 15 amino acids. Germline lookup yields CDR1 MGHRA and CDR2 YSYEKL. The CDR3 nucleotides are TGCGCCAGCAGATCGAGGGTAGCTGATGGGAATGAGCAGTTCTTC. It translates to CASRSRVADGNEQFF.

The chain joins TRBV29-1 to TRBJ2-7, with 11 bases fitting TRBD1. Germline values: CDR1 SQVTM, CDR2 ANQGSEA. The CDR3 totals 13 residues. V gave up 4 bases and J gave up 7 bases; unmatched junction bases: 6. The CDR3: CSVAEDRGLEQYF. In nucleotides, the CDR3 is TGCAGCGTTGCTGAGGACAGGGGGCTTGAGCAGTACTTC.